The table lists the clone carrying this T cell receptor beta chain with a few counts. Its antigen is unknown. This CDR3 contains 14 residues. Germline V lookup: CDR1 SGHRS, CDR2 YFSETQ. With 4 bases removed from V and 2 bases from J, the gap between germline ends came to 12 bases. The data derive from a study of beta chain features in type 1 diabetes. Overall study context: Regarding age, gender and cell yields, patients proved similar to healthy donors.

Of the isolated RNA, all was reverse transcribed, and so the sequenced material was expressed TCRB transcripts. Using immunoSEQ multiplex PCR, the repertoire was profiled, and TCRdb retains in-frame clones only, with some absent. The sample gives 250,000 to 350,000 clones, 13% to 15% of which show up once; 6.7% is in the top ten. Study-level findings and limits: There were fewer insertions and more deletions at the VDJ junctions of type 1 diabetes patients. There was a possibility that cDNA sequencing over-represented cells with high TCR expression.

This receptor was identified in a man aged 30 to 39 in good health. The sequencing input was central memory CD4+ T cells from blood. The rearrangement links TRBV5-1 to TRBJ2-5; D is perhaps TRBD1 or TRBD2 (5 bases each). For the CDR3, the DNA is TGCGCCAGCAGCAGGGACCAGTCACAAGAGACCCAGTACTTC. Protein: CASSRDQSQETQYF.